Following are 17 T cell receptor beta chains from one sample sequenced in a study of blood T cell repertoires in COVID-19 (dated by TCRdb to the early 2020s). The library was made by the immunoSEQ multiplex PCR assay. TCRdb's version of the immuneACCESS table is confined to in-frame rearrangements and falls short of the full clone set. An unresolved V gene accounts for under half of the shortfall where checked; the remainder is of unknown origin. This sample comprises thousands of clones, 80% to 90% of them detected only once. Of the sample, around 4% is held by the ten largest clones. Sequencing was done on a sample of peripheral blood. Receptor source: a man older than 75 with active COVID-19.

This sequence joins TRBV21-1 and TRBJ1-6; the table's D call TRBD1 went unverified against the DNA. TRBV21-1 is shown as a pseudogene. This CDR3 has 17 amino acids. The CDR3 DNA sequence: TGTGCCAGCAGCTCTCCCCGTCTGGACACCCAATTTTCACCCCTCCACTTT. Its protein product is CASSSPRLDTQFSPLHF.

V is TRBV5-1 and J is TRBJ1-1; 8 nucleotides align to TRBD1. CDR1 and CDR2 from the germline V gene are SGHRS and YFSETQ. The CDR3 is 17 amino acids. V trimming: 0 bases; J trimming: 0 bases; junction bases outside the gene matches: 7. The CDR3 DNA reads TGCGCCAGCAGCTTGGCCCCACAGGGGGGGGTGAACACTGAAGCTTTCTTT. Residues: CASSLAPQGGVNTEAFF.

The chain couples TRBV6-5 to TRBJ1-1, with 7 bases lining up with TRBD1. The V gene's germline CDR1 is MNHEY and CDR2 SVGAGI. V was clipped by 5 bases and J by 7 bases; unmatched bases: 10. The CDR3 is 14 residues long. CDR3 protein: CASSPRQGLIEAFF. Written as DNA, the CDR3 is TGTGCCAGCAGTCCCCGACAGGGCCTGATTGAAGCTTTCTTT.

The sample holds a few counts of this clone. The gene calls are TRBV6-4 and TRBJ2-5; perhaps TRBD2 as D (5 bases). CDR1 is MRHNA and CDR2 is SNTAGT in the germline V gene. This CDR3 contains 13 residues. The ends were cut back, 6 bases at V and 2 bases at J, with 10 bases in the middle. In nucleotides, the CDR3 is TGTGCCAGCAGCAGGACTCAACAAGAGACCCAGTACTTC. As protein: CASSRTQQETQYF.

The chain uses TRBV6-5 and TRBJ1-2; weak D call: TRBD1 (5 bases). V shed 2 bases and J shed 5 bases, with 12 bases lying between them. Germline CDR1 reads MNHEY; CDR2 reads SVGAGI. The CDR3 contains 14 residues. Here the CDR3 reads CASSYGQGRYGYTF. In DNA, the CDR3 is TGTGCCAGCAGTTACGGGCAGGGTCGATATGGCTACACCTTC.

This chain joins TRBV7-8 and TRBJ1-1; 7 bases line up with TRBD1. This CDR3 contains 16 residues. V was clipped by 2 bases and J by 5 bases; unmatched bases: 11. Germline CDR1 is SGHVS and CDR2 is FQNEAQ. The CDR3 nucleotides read TGTGCCAGCAGCTTAATGAACAGGGGAGGAACTACTGAAGCTTTCTTT. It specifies CASSLMNRGGTTEAFF.

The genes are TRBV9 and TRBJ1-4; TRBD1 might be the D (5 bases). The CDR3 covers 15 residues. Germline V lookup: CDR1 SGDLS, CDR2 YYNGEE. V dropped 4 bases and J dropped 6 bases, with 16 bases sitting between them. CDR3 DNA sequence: TGTGCCAGCAGCACCACTCCCAGGGAGGATGAAAAACTGTTTTTT. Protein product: CASSTTPREDEKLFF.

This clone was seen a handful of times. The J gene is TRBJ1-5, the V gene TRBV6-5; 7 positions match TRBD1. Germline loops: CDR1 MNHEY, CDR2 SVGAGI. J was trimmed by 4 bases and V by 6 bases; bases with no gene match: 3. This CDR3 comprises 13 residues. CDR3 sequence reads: CASRGTDNQPQHF. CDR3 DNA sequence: TGTGCCAGCAGGGGGACAGATAATCAGCCCCAGCATTTT.

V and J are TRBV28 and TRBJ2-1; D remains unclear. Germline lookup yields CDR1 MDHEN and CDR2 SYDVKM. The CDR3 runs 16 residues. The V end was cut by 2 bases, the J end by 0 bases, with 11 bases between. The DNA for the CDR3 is TGTGCCAGCAGTTTAGAACAGTTGAGCTCCTACAATGAGCAGTTCTTC. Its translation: CASSLEQLSSYNEQFF. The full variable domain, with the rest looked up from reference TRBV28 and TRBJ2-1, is DVKVTQSSRYLVKRTGEKVFLECVQDMDHENMFWYRQDPGLGLRLIYFSYDVKMKEKGDIPEGYSVSREKKERFSLILESASTNQTSMYLCASSLEQLSSYNEQFFGPGTRLTVL.

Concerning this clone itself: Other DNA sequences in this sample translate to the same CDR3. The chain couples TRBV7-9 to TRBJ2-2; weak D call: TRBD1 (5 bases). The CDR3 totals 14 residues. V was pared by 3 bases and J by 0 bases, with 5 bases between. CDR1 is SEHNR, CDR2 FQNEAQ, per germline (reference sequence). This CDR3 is CASSFRANTGELFF. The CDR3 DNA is TGTGCCAGCAGCTTCAGGGCGAACACCGGGGAGCTGTTTTTT.

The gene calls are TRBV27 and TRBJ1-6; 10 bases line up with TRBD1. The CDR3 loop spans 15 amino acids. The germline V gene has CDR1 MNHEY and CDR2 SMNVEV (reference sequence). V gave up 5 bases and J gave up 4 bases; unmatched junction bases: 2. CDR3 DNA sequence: TGTGCCAGCAGTGTGGACAGGGGGTATAATTCACCCCTCCACTTT. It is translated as CASSVDRGYNSPLHF.

CDR3 bases: TGTGCCAGCAGGCGTCCTAGCGGGAGGGCCGATGAGCAGTTCTTC. It is translated as CASRRPSGRADEQFF. The chain has TRBV28 and TRBJ2-1; TRBD2 agrees at 12 bases. J was trimmed by 8 bases and V by 6 bases; bases with no gene match: 8. The CDR3 contains 15 residues. Germline V gene sequence: CDR1 MDHEN, CDR2 SYDVKM.

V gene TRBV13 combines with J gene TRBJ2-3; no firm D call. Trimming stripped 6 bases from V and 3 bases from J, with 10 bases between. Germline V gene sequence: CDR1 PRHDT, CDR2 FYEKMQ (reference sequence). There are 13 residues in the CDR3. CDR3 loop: CASSRTETDTQYF. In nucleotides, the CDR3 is TGTGCCAGCAGTCGAACAGAAACAGATACGCAGTATTTT.

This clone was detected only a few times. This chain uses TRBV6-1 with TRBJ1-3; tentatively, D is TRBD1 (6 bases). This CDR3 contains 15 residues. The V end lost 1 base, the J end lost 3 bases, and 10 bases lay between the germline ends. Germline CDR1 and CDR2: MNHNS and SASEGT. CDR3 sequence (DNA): TGTGCCAGCAGTGAAGTCGGGACAAATGGAAACACCATATATTTT. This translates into CASSEVGTNGNTIYF.

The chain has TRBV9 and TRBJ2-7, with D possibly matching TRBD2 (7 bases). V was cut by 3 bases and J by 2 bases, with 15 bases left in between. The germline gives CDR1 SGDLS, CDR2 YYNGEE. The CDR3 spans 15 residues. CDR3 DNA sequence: TGTGCCAGCAGCGCAGCGGGACATCAAACCTACGAGCAGTACTTC. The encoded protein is CASSAAGHQTYEQYF.

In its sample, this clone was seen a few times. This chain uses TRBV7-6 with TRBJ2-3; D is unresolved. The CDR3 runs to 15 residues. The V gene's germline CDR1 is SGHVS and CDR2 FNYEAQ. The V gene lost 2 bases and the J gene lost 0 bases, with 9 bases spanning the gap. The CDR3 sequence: CASSLNPGSTDTQYF. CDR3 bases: TGTGCCAGCAGCTTAAATCCGGGTAGCACAGATACGCAGTATTTT.

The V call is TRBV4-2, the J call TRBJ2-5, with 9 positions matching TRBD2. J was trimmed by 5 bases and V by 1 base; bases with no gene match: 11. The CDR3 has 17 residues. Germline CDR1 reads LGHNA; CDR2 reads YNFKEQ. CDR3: CASSQGVRAGGGETQYF. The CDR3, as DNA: TGTGCCAGCAGCCAAGGGGTAAGAGCGGGAGGAGGTGAGACCCAGTACTTC.